What follows is one T cell receptor (beta chain) and its context. The record originates from a study of CD8 T cells in Susac syndrome. CD8+ and CD4+ T cells taken from blood had their TCR beta sequenced. In the multiple sclerosis control group, patients were treatment-naive and had stable or active relapsing-remitting disease. Negative isolation was used for CD8+ and CD4+ T cells and FACS enrichment for TEMRA cells. The RNA, about 0.45 to 1 ug, was put through reverse transcription using random hexamers. The amplification used immunoSEQ multiplex PCR on TCR beta CDR3; it spanned 54 Vbeta and 13 Jbeta. TCRdb analysed the immunoSEQ multiplex PCR reads with MiXCR anew, one entry per CDR3 protein. The sample yields 170,000 or so distinct CDR3 sequences, 85% to 95% seen once. The source of this sequence is a human donor with multiple sclerosis. Sequencing input: CD8+ T cells from PBMCs.

CDR3 region: CASRGQGAWKTQYF. The CDR3 nucleotides read TGTGCCAGCAGGGGGCAGGGGGCTTGGAAGACCCAGTACTTC. The chain is built from TRBV27 and TRBJ2-5; 8 positions agree with TRBD1. The germline CDR1 and CDR2 sequences are MNHEY and SMNVEV (reference sequence). CDR3 length: 14 amino acids. V was clipped by 6 bases and J by 6 bases; unmatched bases: 9.